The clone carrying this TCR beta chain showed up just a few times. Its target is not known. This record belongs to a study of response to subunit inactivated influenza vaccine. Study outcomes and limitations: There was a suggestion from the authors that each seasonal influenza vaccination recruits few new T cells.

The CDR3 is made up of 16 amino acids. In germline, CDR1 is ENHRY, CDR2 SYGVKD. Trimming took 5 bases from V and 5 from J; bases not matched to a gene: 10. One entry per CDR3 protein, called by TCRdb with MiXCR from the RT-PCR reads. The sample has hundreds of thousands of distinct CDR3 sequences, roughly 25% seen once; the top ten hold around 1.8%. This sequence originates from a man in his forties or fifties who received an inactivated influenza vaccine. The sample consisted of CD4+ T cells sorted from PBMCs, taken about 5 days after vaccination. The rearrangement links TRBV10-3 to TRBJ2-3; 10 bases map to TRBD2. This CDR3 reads CAISPNGLAAQDTQYF. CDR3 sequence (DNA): TGTGCCATCAGTCCCAATGGACTAGCGGCACAAGATACGCAGTATTTT.